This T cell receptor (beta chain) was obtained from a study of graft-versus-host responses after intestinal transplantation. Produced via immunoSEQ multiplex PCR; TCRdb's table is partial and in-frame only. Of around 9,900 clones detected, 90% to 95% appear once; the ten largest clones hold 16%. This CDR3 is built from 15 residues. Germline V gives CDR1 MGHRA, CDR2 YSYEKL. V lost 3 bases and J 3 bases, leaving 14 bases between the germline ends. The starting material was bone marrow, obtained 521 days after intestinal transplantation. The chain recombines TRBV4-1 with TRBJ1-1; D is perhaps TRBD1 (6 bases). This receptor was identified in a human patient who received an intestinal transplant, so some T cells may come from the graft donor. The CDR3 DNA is TGCGCCAGCAGCCATCCGTTCAGACAGGACACTGAAGCTTTCTTT. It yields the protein CASSHPFRQDTEAFF.